This T cell receptor (beta chain) was sequenced for a study of blood T cell repertoires in COVID-19. Across the study: Material from acute and convalescent COVID-19 was sourced from the United States, Italy and Spain. T cells, B-cell-depleted T cells, or PBMCs provided the cDNA or gDNA that served as material.

The CDR3 covers 16 residues. Germline V gene data show CDR1 as SGHRS and CDR2 as YFSETQ. V trimming: 3 bases; J trimming: 10 bases; junction bases outside the gene matches: 12. In the original processing: The authors estimated nucleated cell counts from reference gene primer amplification. Some clones are missing from TCRdb's copy, which holds only in-frame ones; the method was immunoSEQ multiplex PCR. V and J calls and clone size are as listed in that table; D and trimming were resolved from the DNA. The sample contains tens of thousands of clones, about 82% of which appear only once. The Seattle site enrolled patients during active infection and followed them longitudinally.

The sequence was obtained from a middle-aged man with COVID-19, enrolled during active disease. The sequencing sample was made of peripheral blood. The rearrangement links TRBV5-1 to TRBJ2-1, with TRBD2 matching over 11 bases. The CDR3 is CASSSLRTSGSEEQFF. DNA of the CDR3: TGCGCCAGCAGCTCCCTCAGAACTAGCGGGAGTGAAGAGCAGTTCTTC.